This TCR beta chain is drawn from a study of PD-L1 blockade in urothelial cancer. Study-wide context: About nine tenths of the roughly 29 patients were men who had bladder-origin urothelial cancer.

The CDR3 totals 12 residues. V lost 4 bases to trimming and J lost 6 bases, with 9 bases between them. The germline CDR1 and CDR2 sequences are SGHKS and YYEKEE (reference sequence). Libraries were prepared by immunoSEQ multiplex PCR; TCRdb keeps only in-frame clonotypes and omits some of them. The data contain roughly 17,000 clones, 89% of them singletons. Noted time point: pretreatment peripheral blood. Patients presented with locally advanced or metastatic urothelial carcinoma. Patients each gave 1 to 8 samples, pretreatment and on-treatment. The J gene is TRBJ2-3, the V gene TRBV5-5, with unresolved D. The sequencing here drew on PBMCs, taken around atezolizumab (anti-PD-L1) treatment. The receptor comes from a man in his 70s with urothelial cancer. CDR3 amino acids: CASSIVLDTQYF. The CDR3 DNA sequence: TGTGCCAGCAGCATAGTTTTGGATACGCAGTATTTT. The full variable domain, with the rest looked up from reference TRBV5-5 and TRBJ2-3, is DAGVTQSPTHLIKTRGQQVTLRCSPISGHKSVSWYQQVLGQGPQFIFQYYEKEERGRGNFPDRFSARQFPNYSSELNVNALLLGDSALYLCASSIVLDTQYFGPGTRLTVL.